This T cell receptor (beta chain) was observed in a study of OX40 agonist ivuxolimab in advanced cancers. Clones were read by immunoSEQ multiplex PCR, and TCRdb kept only the in-frame ones, dropping some. The top ten clones hold 0.31% of a sample with about 94,000 clones, 80% to 90% of them seen once. Germline-derived CDR1 and CDR2 are SGHTA and FQGNSA. This CDR3 region has 16 residues. Losses at the gene ends were 2 bases for V and 9 bases for J; bases not matched to a gene: 9. Study-wide results and caveats: On average, CD8+ T cells had more expanded clones than CD4+.

Of note for this clone: Its antigen is unidentified.

The chain uses TRBV7-2 and TRBJ1-6, with TRBD1 matching 8 bases. The source was CD4+ or CD8+ T cells sorted from blood, collected in a trial of the OX40 agonist ivuxolimab. This clonotype was obtained from an adult with an advanced solid tumor such as melanoma, head and neck, liver or kidney cancer. The CDR3 reads CASSLTQGAGFSPLHF. As DNA, the CDR3 is TGTGCCAGCAGCTTAACCCAGGGGGCGGGTTTTTCACCCCTCCACTTT.